Detailed here is one T cell receptor beta chain. The antigen is unknown. The CDR3 consists of 13 residues. Germline V gives CDR1 SNHLY, CDR2 FYNNEI. J gave up 4 bases and V 9 bases, and 6 bases lay outside the gene matches. This sample stems from a study of shared clonotypes between healthy human individuals. Study summary: Three plates each covered CD4 naive and memory; CD8 naive two, CD8 memory one.

General study results and limits: In a few donors, around 4.5% of naive CD4 clonotypes appeared in common.

Only CD45RO-negative cells positively selected for CCR7 counted as naive CD8 cells, so terminally differentiated effector memory CD45RA+ cells were excluded. Sorted subsets were amplified in replicate PCRs using 200 ng DNA, tens of thousands of T cell genomes. Libraries were prepared by immunoSEQ multiplex PCR; TCRdb keeps only in-frame clonotypes and omits some of them. This repertoire shows about 1.9 million clones, roughly 95% found once; its top ten account for around 1.8%. The sample taken for sequencing was naive CD8+ T cells from PBMCs. V and J are TRBV2 and TRBJ2-7; 10 bases map to TRBD1. This receptor was obtained from a man aged 18 to 35 in good health. Some clones in this sample may be carry-over from other donors' samples. CDR3 in DNA: TGTGCCAGTGCGACAGGGGGCGGGTACGAGCAGTACTTC. It translates to CASATGGGYEQYF.